The clone carrying this TCR beta chain was counted between two and nine times. Its antigen is as yet unknown. Germline CDR1 DFQATT, CDR2 SNEGSKA (reference sequence). V shed 3 bases and J 6 bases; nucleotides not matched to a gene: 7. This CDR3 comprises 14 residues. This entry comes from a study of T-cell reconstitution after alpha-beta-depleted transplantation in children. Study findings and constraints: By one year post-transplant, T-cell counts and diversity largely arose from T cells that were newly produced. Recipient T cells and thymic progenitors that survived were the source of the high TCRbeta diversity seen at day 60 in some patients.

Molecular barcoding with unique molecular identifiers was used for the TCRbeta library. A single record per CDR3 protein comes from TCRdb applying MiXCR to the PCR reads. The data show approximately 520,000 distinct CDR3 sequences, 9.5% to 12% seen once. The sequencing used PBMCs, mostly from graft donor cells, collected 180 days after TCRalphabeta/CD19-depleted stem cell transplant. This receptor was taken from a female patient aged 2-9 years who had a stem cell transplant for aplastic anemia, so the T cells may come from the graft donor. This chain joins TRBV20-1 and TRBJ1-5; 8 bases are a match to TRBD1. This chain's CDR3 is CSARGGQEVQPQHF. The DNA of the CDR3 is TGCAGTGCTAGGGGGGGACAGGAAGTTCAGCCCCAGCATTTT.